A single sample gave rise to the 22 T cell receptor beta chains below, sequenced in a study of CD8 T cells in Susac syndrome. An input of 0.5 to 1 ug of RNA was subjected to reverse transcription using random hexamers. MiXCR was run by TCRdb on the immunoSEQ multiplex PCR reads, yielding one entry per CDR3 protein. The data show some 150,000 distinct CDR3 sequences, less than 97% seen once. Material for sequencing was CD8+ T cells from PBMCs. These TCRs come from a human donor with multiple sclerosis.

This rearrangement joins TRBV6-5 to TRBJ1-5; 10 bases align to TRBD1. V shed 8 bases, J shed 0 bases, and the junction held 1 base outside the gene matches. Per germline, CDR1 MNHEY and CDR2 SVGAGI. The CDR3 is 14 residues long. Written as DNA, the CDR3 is TGTGCCAGCCGGGACAGGGGTAGCAATCAGCCCCAGCATTTT. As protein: CASRDRGSNQPQHF.

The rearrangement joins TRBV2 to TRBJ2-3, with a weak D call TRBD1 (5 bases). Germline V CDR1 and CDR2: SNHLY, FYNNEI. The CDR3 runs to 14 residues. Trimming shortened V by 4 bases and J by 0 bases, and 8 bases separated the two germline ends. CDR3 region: CASSGGWSTDTQYF. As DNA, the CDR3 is TGTGCCAGCAGTGGGGGCTGGAGCACAGATACGCAGTATTTT.

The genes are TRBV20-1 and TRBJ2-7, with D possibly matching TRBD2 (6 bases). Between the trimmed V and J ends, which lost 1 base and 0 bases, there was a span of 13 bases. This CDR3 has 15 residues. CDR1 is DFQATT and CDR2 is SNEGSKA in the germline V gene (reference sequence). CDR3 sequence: CSARGGTSDSYEQYF. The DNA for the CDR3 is TGCAGTGCTAGAGGAGGGACTTCTGACTCCTACGAGCAGTACTTC.

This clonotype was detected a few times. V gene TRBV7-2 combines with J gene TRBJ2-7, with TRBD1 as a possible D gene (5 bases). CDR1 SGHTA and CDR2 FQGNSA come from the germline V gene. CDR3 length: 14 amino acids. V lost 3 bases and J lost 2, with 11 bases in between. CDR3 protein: CASSLGGATYEQYF. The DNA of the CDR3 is TGTGCCAGCAGCTTGGGTGGGGCCACCTACGAGCAGTACTTC.

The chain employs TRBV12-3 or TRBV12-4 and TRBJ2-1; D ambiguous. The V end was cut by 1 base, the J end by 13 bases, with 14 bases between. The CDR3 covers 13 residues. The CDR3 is CASSLVLSVGQFF. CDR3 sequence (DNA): TGTGCCAGCAGTTTAGTGTTGTCGGTCGGACAGTTCTTC.

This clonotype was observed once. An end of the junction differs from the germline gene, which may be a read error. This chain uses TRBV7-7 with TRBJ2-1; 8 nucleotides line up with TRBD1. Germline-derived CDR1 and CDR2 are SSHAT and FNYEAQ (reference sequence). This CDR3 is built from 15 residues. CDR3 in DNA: TGTGCTAGCAGCCAAGGACAGGGCGAATACAATGAGCAGTTCTTC. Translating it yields CASSQGQGEYNEQFF.

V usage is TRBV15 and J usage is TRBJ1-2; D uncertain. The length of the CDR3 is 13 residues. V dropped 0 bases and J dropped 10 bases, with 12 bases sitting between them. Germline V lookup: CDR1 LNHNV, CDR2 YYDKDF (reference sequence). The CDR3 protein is CATSRDRWNPYTF. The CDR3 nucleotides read TGTGCCACCAGCAGAGATCGTTGGAATCCCTACACCTTC.

CDR3 loop: CASGLAGELFF. DNA for the CDR3: TGTGCCTCTGGACTAGCCGGGGAGCTGTTTTTT. The chain carries TRBV30 and TRBJ2-2, with TRBD2 identical over 7 bases. This CDR3 has 11 amino acids. The J segment lost 6 bases and the V segment lost 7 bases, leaving 2 bases of the junction unmatched. Per germline, CDR1 GTSNPN and CDR2 SVGIG (reference sequence).

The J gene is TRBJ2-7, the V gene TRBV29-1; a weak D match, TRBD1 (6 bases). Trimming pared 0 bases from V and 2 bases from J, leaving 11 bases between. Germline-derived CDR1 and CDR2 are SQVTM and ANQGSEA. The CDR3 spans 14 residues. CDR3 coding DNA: TGCAGCGTTGAAGATTGGACAGTAACCTACGAGCAGTACTTC. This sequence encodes CSVEDWTVTYEQYF.

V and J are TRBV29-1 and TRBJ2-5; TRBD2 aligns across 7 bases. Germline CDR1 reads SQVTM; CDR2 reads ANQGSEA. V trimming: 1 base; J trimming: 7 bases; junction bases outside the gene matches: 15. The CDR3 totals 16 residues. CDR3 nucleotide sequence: TGCAGCGTTGAAGTTCCTGGAGCGGGACCCCTAGGGACCCAGTACTTC. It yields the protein CSVEVPGAGPLGTQYF.

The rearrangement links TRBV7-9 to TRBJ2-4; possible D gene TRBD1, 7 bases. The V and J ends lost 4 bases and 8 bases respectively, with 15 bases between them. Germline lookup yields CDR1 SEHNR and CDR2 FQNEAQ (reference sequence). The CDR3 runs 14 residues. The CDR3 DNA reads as TGTGCCAGCAGCTCAACCCAGGGGGAGGACATTCAGTACTTC. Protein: CASSSTQGEDIQYF.

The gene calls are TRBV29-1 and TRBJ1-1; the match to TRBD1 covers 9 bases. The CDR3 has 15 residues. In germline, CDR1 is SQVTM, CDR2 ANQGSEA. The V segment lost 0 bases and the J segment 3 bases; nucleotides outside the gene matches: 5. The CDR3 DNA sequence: TGCAGCGTTGAAGACCTACGGGACAGGGACACTGAAGCTTTCTTT. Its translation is CSVEDLRDRDTEAFF. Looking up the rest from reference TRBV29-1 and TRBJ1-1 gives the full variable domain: SAVISQKPSRDICQRGTSLTIQCQVDSQVTMMFWYRQQPGQSLTLIATANQGSEATYESGFVIDKFPISRPNLTFSTLTVSNMSPEDSSIYLCSVEDLRDRDTEAFFGQGTRLTVV.

The CDR3 nucleotides read TGTGCCAGCAGCCAAGTGGCTGGGACCGGGGAGCTGTTTTTT. Amino acid sequence: CASSQVAGTGELFF. V is TRBV14 and J is TRBJ2-2; no reliable D call. Trimming shortened V by 1 base and J by 5 bases, and 8 bases separated the two germline ends. The CDR3 totals 14 residues. The germline V gene has CDR1 SGHDN and CDR2 FVKESK.

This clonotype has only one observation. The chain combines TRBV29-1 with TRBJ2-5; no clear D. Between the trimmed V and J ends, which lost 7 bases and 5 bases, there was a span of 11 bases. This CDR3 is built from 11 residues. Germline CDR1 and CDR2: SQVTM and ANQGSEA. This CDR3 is CSAVSVETQYF. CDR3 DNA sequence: TGCAGCGCCGTCTCAGTCGAGACCCAGTACTTC.

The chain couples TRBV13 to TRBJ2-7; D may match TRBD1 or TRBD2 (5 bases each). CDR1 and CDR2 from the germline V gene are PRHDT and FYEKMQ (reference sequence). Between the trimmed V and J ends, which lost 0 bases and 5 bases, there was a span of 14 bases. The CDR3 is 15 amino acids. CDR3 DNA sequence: TGTGCCAGCAGCTTAGGCCTCCCCGGGGACGACGAGCAGTACTTC. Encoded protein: CASSLGLPGDDEQYF.

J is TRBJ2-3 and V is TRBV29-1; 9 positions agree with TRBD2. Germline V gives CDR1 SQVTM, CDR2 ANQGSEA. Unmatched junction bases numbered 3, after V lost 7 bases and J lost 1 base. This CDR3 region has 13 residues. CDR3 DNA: TGCAGCGCACAGCGGGGGGGCACAGATACGCAGTATTTT. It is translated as CSAQRGGTDTQYF.

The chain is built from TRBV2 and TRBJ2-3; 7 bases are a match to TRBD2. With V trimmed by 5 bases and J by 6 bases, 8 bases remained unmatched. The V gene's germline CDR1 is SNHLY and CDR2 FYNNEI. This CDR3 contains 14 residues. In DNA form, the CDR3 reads TGTGCCAGCAGTCCTAGAGCGGGGTCTGATACGCAGTATTTT. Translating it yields CASSPRAGSDTQYF.

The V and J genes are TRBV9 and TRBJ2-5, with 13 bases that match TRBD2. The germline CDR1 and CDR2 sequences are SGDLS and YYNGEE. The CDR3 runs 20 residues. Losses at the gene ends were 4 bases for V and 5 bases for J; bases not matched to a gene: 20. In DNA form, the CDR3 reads TGTGCCAGCAGCCCCCTTCCGGGACTAGCGGGGCTTGGGGGCCGGGAGACCCAGTACTTC. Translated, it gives CASSPLPGLAGLGGRETQYF.

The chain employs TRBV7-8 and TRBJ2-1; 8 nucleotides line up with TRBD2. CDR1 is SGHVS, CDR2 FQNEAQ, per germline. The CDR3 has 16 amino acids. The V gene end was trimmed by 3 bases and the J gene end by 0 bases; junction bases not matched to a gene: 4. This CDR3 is CASSFQTSGSYNEQFF. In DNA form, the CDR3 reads TGTGCCAGCAGCTTTCAAACTAGCGGCTCCTACAATGAGCAGTTCTTC.

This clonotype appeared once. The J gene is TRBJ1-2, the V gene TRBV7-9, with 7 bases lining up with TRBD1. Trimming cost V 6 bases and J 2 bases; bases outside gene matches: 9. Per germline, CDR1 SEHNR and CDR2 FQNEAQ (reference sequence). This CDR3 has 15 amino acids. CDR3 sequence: CASSQQGKLNYGYTF. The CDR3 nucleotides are TGTGCCAGCAGTCAACAGGGGAAACTAAACTATGGCTACACCTTC.

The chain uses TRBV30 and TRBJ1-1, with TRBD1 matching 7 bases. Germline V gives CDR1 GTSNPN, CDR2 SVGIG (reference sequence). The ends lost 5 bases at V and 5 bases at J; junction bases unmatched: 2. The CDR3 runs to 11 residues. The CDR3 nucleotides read TGTGCCTGGGACAGGGAAACTGAAGCTTTCTTT. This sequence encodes CAWDRETEAFF.

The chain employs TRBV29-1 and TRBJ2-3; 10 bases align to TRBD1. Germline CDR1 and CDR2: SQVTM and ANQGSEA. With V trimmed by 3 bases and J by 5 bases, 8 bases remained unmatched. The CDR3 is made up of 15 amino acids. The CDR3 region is CSVDFGTGVGDTQYF. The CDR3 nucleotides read TGCAGCGTTGACTTTGGGACAGGGGTAGGAGATACGCAGTATTTT.